This record looks at one T cell receptor beta chain sequence and its context. From germline, CDR1 is SGHTA and CDR2 FQGNSA. This CDR3 has 16 amino acids. Trimming cost V 2 bases and J 4 bases; bases outside gene matches: 6. TCRdb re-analysed the RT-PCR reads in MiXCR, keeping a single row per CDR3 protein. The table has fewer than 200,000 distinct CDR3 sequences, 30% seen once; the top ten hold about 3%. These data are taken from a study of patients and donors after allogeneic stem cell transplantation. The sequence was obtained from a human donor who was either an allogeneic HSCT recipient or a stem cell or donor lymphocyte infusion donor (not recorded which). It is not recorded whose cells these are; they may come from a transplant donor. Sample: blood, either unsorted or a sorted T cell fraction (not recorded which). This sequence joins TRBV7-2 and TRBJ2-1; 9 nucleotides agree with TRBD2. CDR3 residues: CASSLRGAGGYNEQFF. In DNA form, the CDR3 reads TGTGCCAGCAGCTTACGGGGTGCGGGAGGGTACAATGAGCAGTTCTTC.